The 18 T cell receptor beta chains in this list originate from one sample, sequenced in a study of control samples from healthy donors and cancer patients. Sequenced by immunoSEQ multiplex PCR; TCRdb stores in-frame clones only, minus some. The profile shows 50,000 or so clones, roughly 92% of them singletons. The sequenced material came from PBMCs. The receptors originated from a woman in her fifties or sixties with head and neck cancer.

The rearrangement joins TRBV28 to TRBJ1-5, with D unclear. CDR3 length: 13 amino acids. The germline gives CDR1 MDHEN, CDR2 SYDVKM. V shed 3 bases and J shed 3 bases, with 6 bases lying between them. The chain's CDR3 is CASSFPVNQPQHF. Written as DNA, the CDR3 is TGTGCCAGCAGTTTCCCCGTCAATCAGCCCCAGCATTTT.

V usage is TRBV10-1 and J usage is TRBJ2-3, with D hard to call. Germline CDR1 and CDR2: WNHNN and SYGVQD (reference sequence). V lost 6 bases, J lost 0 bases, and 13 bases lay in between. The CDR3 covers 15 residues. The CDR3, as DNA: TGCGCCAGCAGCCCCCTGACGACTAGCACAGATACGCAGTATTTT. This translates into CASSPLTTSTDTQYF.

The chain is built from TRBV28 and TRBJ2-2; 8 bases agree with TRBD1. Germline V gene sequence: CDR1 MDHEN, CDR2 SYDVKM. CDR3 size: 16 residues. Trimming at V came to 6 bases and at J to 5 bases, leaving 11 bases not matched to a gene. The CDR3 protein is CASSSPGQVLTGELFF. The CDR3, as DNA: TGTGCCAGCAGCTCGCCGGGACAGGTTTTAACCGGGGAGCTGTTTTTT.

This rearrangement joins TRBV2 to TRBJ1-3; 8 nucleotides match TRBD1. Unmatched junction bases numbered 4, after V lost 7 bases and J lost 2 bases. CDR1 is SNHLY and CDR2 is FYNNEI in the germline V gene. The CDR3 loop spans 14 amino acids. For the CDR3, the DNA is TGTGCCAGCAACTTACAGGGGGCTGGAAACACCATATATTTT. This encodes CASNLQGAGNTIYF.

V is TRBV15 and J is TRBJ1-5; 8 bases fit TRBD1. This CDR3 is 15 amino acids long. Looked up from germline, CDR1 is LNHNV and CDR2 is YYDKDF (reference sequence). With 3 bases clipped from V and 1 base from J, the junction kept 2 bases outside the gene matches. CDR3 protein: CATSSGTGSNQPQHF. The CDR3 nucleotides are TGTGCCACCAGCAGCGGGACAGGCAGCAATCAGCCCCAGCATTTT.

The genes are TRBV4-1 and TRBJ1-2; D ambiguous. Germline values: CDR1 MGHRA, CDR2 YSYEKL. Trimming left V 1 base short and J 1 base short, with 7 bases between. The length of the CDR3 is 14 residues. The CDR3 DNA reads as TGCGCCAGCAGCCAAGCTACAGTTAACTATGGCTACACCTTC. Translated, it gives CASSQATVNYGYTF.

The chain links TRBV7-2 to TRBJ2-7; possible D gene TRBD1, 6 bases. The CDR3 runs 15 residues. Germline V gene sequence: CDR1 SGHTA, CDR2 FQGNSA. The germline V and J ends were trimmed by 0 bases and 6 bases, with 15 bases remaining between them. As DNA, the CDR3 is TGTGCCAGCAGCTTAGCCGGGATAGGGGGAGCCGAGCAGTACTTC. Amino acid sequence: CASSLAGIGGAEQYF. Based on the CDR3 plus reference TRBV7-2 and TRBJ2-7, the full variable domain is GAGVSQSPSNKVTEKGKDVELRCDPISGHTALYWYRQSLGQGLEFLIYFQGNSAPDKSGLPSDRFSAERTGGSVSTLTIQRTQQEDSAVYLCASSLAGIGGAEQYFGPGTRLTVT.

CDR3 in amino acids: CSAQFQETQYF. The CDR3 nucleotides are TGCAGTGCTCAGTTCCAAGAGACCCAGTACTTC. The chain employs TRBV20-1 and TRBJ2-5, with no clear D. The CDR3 spans 11 residues. Germline V lookup: CDR1 DFQATT, CDR2 SNEGSKA (reference sequence). Trimming took off 5 bases at V and 1 base at J, with 5 bases between the two ends.

For the CDR3, the DNA is TGCGCCAGCAGCCAAGATGGTACAGGGAGCTCCTACGAGCAGTACTTC. It encodes CASSQDGTGSSYEQYF. The V call is TRBV4-1, the J call TRBJ2-7, with D perhaps matching TRBD1 (6 bases). The germline CDR1 and CDR2 sequences are MGHRA and YSYEKL. Trimming pared 0 bases from V and 0 bases from J, leaving 12 bases between. This CDR3 region has 16 residues.

This chain joins TRBV3-1 (or the pseudogene TRBV3-2) and TRBJ1-2; D is perhaps TRBD1 (6 bases). Trimming took 3 bases from V and 4 from J, leaving 15 bases between them. Germline CDR1 is LGHDT and CDR2 is YNNKEL (reference sequence). This CDR3 is built from 15 residues. The CDR3 coding sequence is TGTGCCAGCAGCCAGAGGGAGGGGGTCGGCTATGGCTACACCTTC. It is translated as CASSQREGVGYGYTF.

In DNA, the CDR3 is TGCGCCAGCAGCGCCTCTAGCGGGAGTTACACCGGGGAGCTGTTTTTT. Translating it yields CASSASSGSYTGELFF. The chain links TRBV5-1 to TRBJ2-2, with TRBD2 identical over 10 bases. Germline V gene lookup returns CDR1 SGHRS and CDR2 YFSETQ. After removal of 4 bases from V and 3 bases from J, the junction contained 6 bases not matched to a gene. The CDR3 contains 16 residues.

The chain employs TRBV5-1 and TRBJ1-6; D ambiguous. The CDR3 length is 14 residues. Germline V gene data show CDR1 as SGHRS and CDR2 as YFSETQ. The V end was cut by 2 bases, the J end by 9 bases, with 12 bases between. This CDR3 reads CASSFDGPISPLHF. The CDR3 nucleotides read TGCGCCAGCAGCTTCGATGGCCCGATTTCACCCCTCCACTTT.

V gene TRBV24-1 combines with J gene TRBJ2-1, with unresolved D. Germline-derived CDR1 and CDR2 are KGHDR and SFDVKD. The CDR3 has 11 amino acids. V was cut by 4 bases and J by 8 bases, with 5 bases left in between. The CDR3 DNA reads TGTGCCACCAGTGAAGGATATGAGCAGTTCTTC. It yields the protein CATSEGYEQFF.

V is TRBV11-2 and J is TRBJ2-3, with 11 nucleotides matching TRBD2. The length of the CDR3 is 16 residues. Unmatched junction bases numbered 8, after V lost 3 bases and J lost 6 bases. Germline values: CDR1 SGHAT, CDR2 FQNNGV. This chain's CDR3 is CASSFSGGASTDTQYF. As DNA, the CDR3 is TGTGCCAGCAGCTTTAGCGGGGGGGCATCAACTGATACGCAGTATTTT.

This chain links TRBV6-7 with TRBJ1-5; 7 positions agree with TRBD1. TRBV6-7 is assigned to the ORF class and has an uncertain function. This CDR3 comprises 16 residues. With V trimmed by 4 bases and J by 4 bases, 10 bases remained unmatched. CDR3 protein: CASSSIRQGENQPQHF. CDR3 in DNA: TGTGCCAGCAGTTCAATCCGACAGGGCGAGAATCAGCCCCAGCATTTT.

CDR3 amino acids: CASSQGNGYTF. The CDR3 nucleotides read TGTGCCAGCAGCCAAGGGAACGGCTACACCTTC. The V gene is TRBV3-1 (or the pseudogene TRBV3-2), the J gene TRBJ1-2, with D unresolved. There are 11 residues in the CDR3. Trimming pared 1 base from V and 8 bases from J, leaving 5 bases between. Germline CDR1 reads LGHDT; CDR2 reads YNNKEL (reference sequence).

The chain recombines TRBV7-9 with TRBJ2-7; either TRBD1 or TRBD2 may supply D (5 bases each). Germline V gene lookup returns CDR1 SEHNR and CDR2 FQNEAQ (reference sequence). The CDR3 spans 14 residues. The ends were cut back, 4 bases at V and 1 base at J, with 11 bases in the middle. In nucleotides, the CDR3 is TGTGCCAGCAGCTCCGGGACCGTTTCCTACGAGCAGTACTTC. Protein: CASSSGTVSYEQYF.

This clone showed up just once. CDR3 sequence: CASSQEPGGERGYTF. In nucleotides, the CDR3 is TGTGCCAGCAGCCAAGAACCAGGGGGCGAGAGAGGCTACACCTTC. V usage is TRBV4-2 and J usage is TRBJ1-2; 8 nucleotides align to TRBD1. The CDR3 totals 15 residues. CDR1 LGHNA and CDR2 YNFKEQ come from the germline V gene. The ends lost 0 bases at V and 8 bases at J; junction bases unmatched: 8.